The 6 T cell receptor beta chains presented below share a single source sample, sequenced in a study of T cell responses to AZD1222 COVID-19 vaccine. Assay: immunoSEQ multiplex PCR; the TCRdb copy retains only in-frame clones and omits some. Among around 72,000 clones, about nine tenths were seen once, and the ten largest hold under 30%. This specimen consisted of peripheral blood, obtained on day 0 of AZD1222 vaccination. The receptors stem from an adult in good health.

V usage is TRBV10-3 and J usage is TRBJ1-4; a possible D gene is TRBD1 (5 bases). Trimming removed 5 bases at V and 4 bases at J, with 8 bases between. This CDR3 is built from 13 residues. Looked up from germline, CDR1 is ENHRY and CDR2 is SYGVKD. The CDR3 reads CAISQGDNEKLFF. In DNA, the CDR3 is TGTGCCATCAGTCAGGGAGATAATGAAAAACTGTTTTTT.

V is TRBV20-1 and J is TRBJ1-1; D remains ambiguous. The CDR3 sequence is 10 residues long. CDR1 and CDR2 from the germline V gene are DFQATT and SNEGSKA (reference sequence). Trimming left V 5 bases short and J 7 bases short, with 8 bases between. CDR3 nucleotide sequence: TGCAGTGCTCTAACAGATGAAGCTTTCTTT. Translating it yields CSALTDEAFF.

The rearrangement links TRBV7-2 to TRBJ2-7; D might be TRBD2 (6 bases). The V and J ends lost 5 bases and 1 base respectively, with 6 bases between them. The CDR3 contains 12 residues. Germline CDR1 reads SGHTA; CDR2 reads FQGNSA. The CDR3 loop reads CASSAGSYEQYF. CDR3 nucleotides: TGTGCCAGCAGCGCGGGGTCCTACGAGCAGTACTTC.

V gene TRBV3-1 (or the pseudogene TRBV3-2) combines with J gene TRBJ1-2; D is perhaps TRBD1 (6 bases). The CDR3 loop spans 15 amino acids. Trimming took 5 bases from V and 11 from J, leaving 24 bases between them. Germline CDR1 reads LGHDT; CDR2 reads YNNKEL (reference sequence). CDR3 residues: CASSVRDSGTSGYTF. As DNA, the CDR3 is TGTGCCAGCAGCGTAAGAGATTCTGGGACATCGGGATACACCTTC.

This chain joins TRBV2 and TRBJ1-5; 7 bases agree with TRBD1. V gave up 6 bases and J gave up 3 bases; unmatched junction bases: 5. The CDR3 spans 14 residues. Germline assignment: CDR1 SNHLY and CDR2 FYNNEI. CDR3 coding DNA: TGTGCCAGCAGCCTACAGGGGAACAATCAGCCCCAGCATTTT. Amino acids: CASSLQGNNQPQHF.

The chain joins TRBV30 to TRBJ1-6; 8 bases agree with TRBD1. CDR1 and CDR2 (germline): GTSNPN, SVGIG (reference sequence). The CDR3 has 14 amino acids. Trimming removed 5 bases from V and 7 bases from J; junction bases left unmatched: 7. CDR3 loop: CAWATGGRNSPLHF. The CDR3 DNA reads as TGTGCCTGGGCCACAGGGGGAAGGAATTCACCCCTCCACTTT.